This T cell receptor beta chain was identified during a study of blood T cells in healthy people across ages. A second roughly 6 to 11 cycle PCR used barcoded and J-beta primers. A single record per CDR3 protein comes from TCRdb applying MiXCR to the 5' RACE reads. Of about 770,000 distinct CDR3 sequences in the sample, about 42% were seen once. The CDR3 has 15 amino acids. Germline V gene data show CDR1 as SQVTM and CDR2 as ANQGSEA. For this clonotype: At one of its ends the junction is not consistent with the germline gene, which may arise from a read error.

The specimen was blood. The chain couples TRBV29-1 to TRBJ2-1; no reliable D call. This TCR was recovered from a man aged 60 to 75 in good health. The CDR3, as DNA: TGCAGCGTTGTTGTCGGGCCCCATAGCATGAATGGGCAGTTCTTC. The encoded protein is CSVVVGPHSMNGQFF.